This T cell receptor beta chain derives from a study of blood T cell repertoires in COVID-19 (dated by TCRdb to 2020 to 2021). In the study overall: Collaborator samples came from the United States, Italy and Spain and covered acute and convalescent phases of COVID-19. The prospective study material was composed of cDNA or gDNA derived from T cells, B-cell-depleted T cells, or PBMCs. Deeply sampled blood TCRbeta repertoires from subjects exposed to, actively infected with, or recovered from COVID-19 were included in the dataset. The repertoires were released in a freely available public database meant as a resource for research on the immune response to SARS-CoV-2. The samples were drawn from the first 160 participants of the ongoing ImmuneRACE study and from over a thousand subjects provided by 6 global collaborators. The sample metadata nearly always contained a de-identified subject ID, COVID-19 status, age in years and sex. HLA class I and class II types, where available, came from metadata supplied by the sample provider rather than from assay-based typing.

Whole blood was collected in K2EDTA tubes by collaborating institutions according to the institutions' own protocols. For TCRbeta analysis, collaborator samples were shipped as frozen whole blood, as isolated PBMCs, or as DNA extracted from either sample type. Results and caveats for the whole study, not just this receptor: The amount of clinical and demographic metadata varied by source and participant and was provided uncurated.

From a lookup of the germline V gene, CDR1 and CDR2 are SQVTM and ANQGSEA. Unmatched junction bases come to 9, with V trimmed by 0 bases and J by 6 bases. The cysteine opens and the phenylalanine closes a CDR3 of 16 amino acids. Of all the DNA, just the CDR3 is kept, 48 bases in frame from base 1. This clone was counted a few times. Its antigen has not been determined. Base qualities are not recorded, but no much larger clone differs from it by a single base. TCRbeta CDR3 regions were amplified from genomic DNA by means of the immunoSEQ Assay, a bias-controlled multiplex PCR. Under the source paper's analysis protocol: Nucleated cell counts per sample were estimated from amplification of reference gene primers within the assay. Sequence reads were collapsed and filtered to measure the absolute abundance of every unique TCRbeta CDR3 rearrangement. For each sample, productive Simpson clonality was calculated by taking the square root of Simpson's diversity index across productive rearrangements. Held by TCRdb, this immuneACCESS table contains in-frame sequences only and omits some clones. Under half of the omission traces to an unresolved V gene where checked; the cause of the rest is unknown. V and J calls and clone size are those listed in that table; D and trimming were worked out from the DNA. The sample includes about 140,000 clones, with roughly 80% observed a single time. The top ten constitute roughly 8% of the sample.

Specimen: peripheral blood. The sequence came from a human donor in a cohort sampled during active COVID-19. This sequence uses TRBV29-1 and TRBJ2-2, with 8 central nucleotides matching TRBD1. The sequence in DNA is TGCAGCGTTGAAGATCTGCGGGACAGGAAGGCCGGGGAGCTGTTTTTT. This sequence encodes CSVEDLRDRKAGELFF.